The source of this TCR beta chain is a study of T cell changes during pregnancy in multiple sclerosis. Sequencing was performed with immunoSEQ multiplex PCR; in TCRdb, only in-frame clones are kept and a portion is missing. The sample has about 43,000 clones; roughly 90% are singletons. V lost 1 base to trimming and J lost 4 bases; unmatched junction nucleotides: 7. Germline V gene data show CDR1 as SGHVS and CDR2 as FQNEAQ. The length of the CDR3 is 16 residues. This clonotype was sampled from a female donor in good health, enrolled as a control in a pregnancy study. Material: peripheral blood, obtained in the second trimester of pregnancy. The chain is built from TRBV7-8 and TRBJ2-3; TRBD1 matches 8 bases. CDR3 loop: CASSLGGQGTADTQYF. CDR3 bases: TGTGCCAGCAGCTTAGGCGGACAGGGAACAGCAGATACGCAGTATTTT.